This T cell receptor (beta chain) was profiled in a study of OX40 agonist ivuxolimab in advanced cancers. Study overall: Partial responses were achieved by three patients, of whom one had hepatocellular carcinoma and two had cutaneous melanoma.

Assay: immunoSEQ multiplex PCR; the TCRdb copy retains only in-frame clones and omits some. The sample shows tens of thousands of clones, roughly 90% of them seen only once. CDR3 length: 12 residues. V was clipped by 6 bases and J by 7 bases, with 12 bases between them. The germline V gene encodes CDR1 MNHNS and CDR2 SASEGT. The clonotype was recovered from an adult with an advanced solid tumor such as melanoma, head and neck, liver or kidney cancer. The source was CD4+ or CD8+ T cells sorted from blood, collected in a trial of the OX40 agonist ivuxolimab. The chain carries TRBV6-1 and TRBJ1-2, with D unclear. The CDR3 nucleotides are TGTGCCAGCAGCGAGTATATAGCTGGCTACACCTTC. Residues: CASSEYIAGYTF.